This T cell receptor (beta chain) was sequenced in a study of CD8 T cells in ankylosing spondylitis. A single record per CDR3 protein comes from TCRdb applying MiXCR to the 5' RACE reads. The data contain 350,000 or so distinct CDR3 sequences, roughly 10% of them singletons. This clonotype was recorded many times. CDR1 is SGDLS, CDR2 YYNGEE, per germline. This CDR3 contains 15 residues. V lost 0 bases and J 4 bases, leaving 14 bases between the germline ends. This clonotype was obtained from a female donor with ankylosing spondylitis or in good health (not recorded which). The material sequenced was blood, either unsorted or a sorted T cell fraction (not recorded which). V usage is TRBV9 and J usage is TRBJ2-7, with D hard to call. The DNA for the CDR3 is TGTGCCAGCAGCGTAGGTTGGGCAGGCGGATACGAGCAGTACTTC. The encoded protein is CASSVGWAGGYEQYF.